The sequence of this TCR beta chain was determined in a study of blood T cell repertoires in COVID-19. Profiling relied on immunoSEQ multiplex PCR, and the TCRdb table lists in-frame clones only, not all of them. The sample yields about 180,000 clones, 75% to 85% seen once. This clonotype originated in a man aged 45 to 65 who had recovered from COVID-19. Sequenced input: PBMCs or T cells enriched from blood (not recorded which).

As DNA, the CDR3 is TGCGCCAGCAGCTTGGGGGCAGGGGCCTACAATGAGCAGTTCTTC. Amino acids: CASSLGAGAYNEQFF. V and J are TRBV5-1 and TRBJ2-1, with a weak D call TRBD1 (6 bases). In germline, CDR1 is SGHRS, CDR2 YFSETQ. The CDR3 totals 15 residues. With 0 bases removed from V and 2 bases from J, the gap between germline ends came to 9 bases.